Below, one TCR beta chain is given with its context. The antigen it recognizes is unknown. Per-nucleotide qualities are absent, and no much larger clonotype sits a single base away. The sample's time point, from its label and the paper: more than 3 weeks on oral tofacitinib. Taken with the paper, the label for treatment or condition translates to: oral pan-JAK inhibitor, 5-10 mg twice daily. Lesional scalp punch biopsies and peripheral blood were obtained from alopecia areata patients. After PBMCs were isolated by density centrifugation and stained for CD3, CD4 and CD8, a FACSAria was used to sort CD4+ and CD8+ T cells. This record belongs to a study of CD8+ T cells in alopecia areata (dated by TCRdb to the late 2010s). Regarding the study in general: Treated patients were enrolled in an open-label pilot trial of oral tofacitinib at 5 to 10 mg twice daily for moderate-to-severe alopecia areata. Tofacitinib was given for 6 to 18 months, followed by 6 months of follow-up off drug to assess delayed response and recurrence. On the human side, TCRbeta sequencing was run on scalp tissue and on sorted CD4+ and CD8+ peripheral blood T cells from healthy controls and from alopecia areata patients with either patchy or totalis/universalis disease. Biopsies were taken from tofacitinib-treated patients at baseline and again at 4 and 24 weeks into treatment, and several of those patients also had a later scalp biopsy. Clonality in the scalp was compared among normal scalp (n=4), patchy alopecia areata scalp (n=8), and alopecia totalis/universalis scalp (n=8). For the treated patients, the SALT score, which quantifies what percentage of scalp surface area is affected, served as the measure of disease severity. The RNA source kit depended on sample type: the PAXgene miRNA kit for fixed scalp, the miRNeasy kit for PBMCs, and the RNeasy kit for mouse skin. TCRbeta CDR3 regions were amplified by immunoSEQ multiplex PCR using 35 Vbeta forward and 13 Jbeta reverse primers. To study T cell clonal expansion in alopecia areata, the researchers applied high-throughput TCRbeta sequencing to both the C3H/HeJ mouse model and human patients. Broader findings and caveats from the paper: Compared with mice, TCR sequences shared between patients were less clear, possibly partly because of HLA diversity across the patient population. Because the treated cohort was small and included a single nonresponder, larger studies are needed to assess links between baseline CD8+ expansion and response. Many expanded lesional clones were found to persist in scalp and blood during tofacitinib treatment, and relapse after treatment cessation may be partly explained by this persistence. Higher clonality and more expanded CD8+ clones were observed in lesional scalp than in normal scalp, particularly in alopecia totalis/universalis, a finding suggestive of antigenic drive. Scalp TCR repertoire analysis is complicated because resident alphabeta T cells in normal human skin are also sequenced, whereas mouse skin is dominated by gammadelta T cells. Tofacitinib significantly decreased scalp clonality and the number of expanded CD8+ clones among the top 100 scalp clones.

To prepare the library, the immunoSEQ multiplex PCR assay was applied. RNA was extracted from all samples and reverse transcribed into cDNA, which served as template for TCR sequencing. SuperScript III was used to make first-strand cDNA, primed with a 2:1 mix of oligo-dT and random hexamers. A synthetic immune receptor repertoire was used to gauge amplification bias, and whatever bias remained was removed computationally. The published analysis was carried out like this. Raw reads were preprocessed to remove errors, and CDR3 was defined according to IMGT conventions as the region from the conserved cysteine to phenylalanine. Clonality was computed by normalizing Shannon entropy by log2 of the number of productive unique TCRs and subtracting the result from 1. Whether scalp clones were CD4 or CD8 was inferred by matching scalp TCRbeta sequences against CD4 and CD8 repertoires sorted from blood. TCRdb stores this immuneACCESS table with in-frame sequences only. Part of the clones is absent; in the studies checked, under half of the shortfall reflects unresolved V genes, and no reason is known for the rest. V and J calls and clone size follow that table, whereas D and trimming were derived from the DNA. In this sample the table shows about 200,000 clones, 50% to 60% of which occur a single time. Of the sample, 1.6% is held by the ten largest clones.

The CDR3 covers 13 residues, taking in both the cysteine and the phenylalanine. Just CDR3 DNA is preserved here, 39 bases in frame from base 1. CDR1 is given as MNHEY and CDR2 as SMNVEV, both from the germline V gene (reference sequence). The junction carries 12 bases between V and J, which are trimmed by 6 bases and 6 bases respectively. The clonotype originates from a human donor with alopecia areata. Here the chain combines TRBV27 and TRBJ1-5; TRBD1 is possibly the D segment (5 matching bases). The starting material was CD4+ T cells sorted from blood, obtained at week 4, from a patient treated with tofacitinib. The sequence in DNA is TGTGCCAGCAGGCCAGGGAGAGGTCAGCCCCAGCATTTT. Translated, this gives CASRPGRGQPQHF.